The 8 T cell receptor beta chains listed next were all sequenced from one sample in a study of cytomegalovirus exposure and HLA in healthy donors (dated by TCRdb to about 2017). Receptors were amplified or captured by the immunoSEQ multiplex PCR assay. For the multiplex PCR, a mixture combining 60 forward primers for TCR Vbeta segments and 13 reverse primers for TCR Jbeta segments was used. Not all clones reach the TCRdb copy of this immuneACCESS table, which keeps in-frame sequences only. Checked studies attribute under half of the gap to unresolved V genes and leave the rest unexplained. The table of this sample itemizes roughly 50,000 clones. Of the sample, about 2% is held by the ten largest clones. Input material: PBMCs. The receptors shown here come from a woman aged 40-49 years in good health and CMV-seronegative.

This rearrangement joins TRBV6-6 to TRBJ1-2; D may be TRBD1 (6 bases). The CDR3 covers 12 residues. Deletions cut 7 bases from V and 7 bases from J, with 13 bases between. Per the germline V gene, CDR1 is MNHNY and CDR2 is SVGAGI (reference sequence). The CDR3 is CASKGQSVGYTF. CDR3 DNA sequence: TGTGCCAGCAAAGGACAGAGCGTTGGCTACACCTTC.

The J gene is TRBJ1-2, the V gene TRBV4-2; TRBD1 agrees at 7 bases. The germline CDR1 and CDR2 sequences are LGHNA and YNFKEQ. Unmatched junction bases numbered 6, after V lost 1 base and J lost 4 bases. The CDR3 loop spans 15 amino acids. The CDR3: CASSQVTGAPYGYTF. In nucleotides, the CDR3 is TGTGCCAGCAGCCAAGTTACAGGGGCTCCCTATGGCTACACCTTC.

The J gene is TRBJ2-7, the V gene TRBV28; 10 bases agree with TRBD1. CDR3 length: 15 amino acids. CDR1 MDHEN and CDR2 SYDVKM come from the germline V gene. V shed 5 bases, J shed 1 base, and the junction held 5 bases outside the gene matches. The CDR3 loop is CASSPWTGGSYEQYF. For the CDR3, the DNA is TGTGCCAGCAGTCCATGGACAGGGGGGTCCTACGAGCAGTACTTC.

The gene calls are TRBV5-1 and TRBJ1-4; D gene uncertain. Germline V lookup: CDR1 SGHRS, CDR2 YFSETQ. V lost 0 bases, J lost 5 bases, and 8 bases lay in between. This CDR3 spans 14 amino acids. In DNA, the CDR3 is TGCGCCAGCAGCTTGGTTCCTCCCAATGAAAAACTGTTTTTT. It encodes CASSLVPPNEKLFF.

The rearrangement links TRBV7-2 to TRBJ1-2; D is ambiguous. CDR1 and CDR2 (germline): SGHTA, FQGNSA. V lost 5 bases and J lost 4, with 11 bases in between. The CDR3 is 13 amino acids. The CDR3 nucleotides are TGTGCCAGCAGCCCCCCAGGTCCCTATGGCTACACCTTC. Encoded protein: CASSPPGPYGYTF.

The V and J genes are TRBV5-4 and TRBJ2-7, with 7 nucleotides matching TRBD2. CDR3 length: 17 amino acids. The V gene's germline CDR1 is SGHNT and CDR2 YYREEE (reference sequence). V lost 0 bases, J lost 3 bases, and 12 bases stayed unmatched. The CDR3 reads CASSLGLASGAVYEQYF. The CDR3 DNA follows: TGTGCCAGCAGCTTGGGTTTGGCGAGCGGGGCCGTCTACGAGCAGTACTTC.

The CDR3 spells CASRRSPGLAGAGELFF. The CDR3 nucleotides are TGTGCCAGTAGAAGGAGTCCGGGACTAGCGGGAGCCGGGGAGCTGTTTTTT. The genes are TRBV19 and TRBJ2-2, with 14 bases that match TRBD2. The junction had 9 bases not matched to a gene; V was cut back by 6 bases and J by 6 bases. From germline, CDR1 is LNHDA and CDR2 SQIVND (reference sequence). The CDR3 runs to 17 residues.

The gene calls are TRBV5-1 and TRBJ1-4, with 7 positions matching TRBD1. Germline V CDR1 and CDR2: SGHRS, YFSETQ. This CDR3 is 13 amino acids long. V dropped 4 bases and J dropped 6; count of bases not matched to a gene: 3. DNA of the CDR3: TGCGCCAGCAGCCTAGGGGGCGATGAAAAACTGTTTTTT. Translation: CASSLGGDEKLFF.